Sequencing of this T cell receptor (beta chain) was carried out in a study of T cells in Graves' hyperthyroidism and ophthalmopathy. Whole-study findings and limits: Blood also carried most thyroid clonotypes expanded above 0.001.

This clonotype was seen at least ten times. As yet, its antigen is unknown. Amplification of TCR beta CDR3 regions was performed using RNA transcripts as template. Using the HTBI primer set, a first-round RT-PCR was run on the TCR CDR3. TCRdb re-called the multiplex PCR reads with MiXCR, one entry per CDR3 protein. The data show 600,000 or so distinct CDR3 sequences, approximately 15% seen once. Germline lookup yields CDR1 SNHLY and CDR2 FYNNEI. The CDR3 is 13 residues long. The V and J ends lost 4 bases and 4 bases, in that order; junction bases with no gene match: 4. The chain joins TRBV2 to TRBJ2-7, with 7 positions matching TRBD2. The sequencing input was blood. The TCR originated in a woman between 50 and 59 years old with Graves' ophthalmopathy. DNA of the CDR3: TGTGCCAGCAGTGCGGGACTATTTTACGAGCAGTACTTC. It is translated as CASSAGLFYEQYF.